This T cell receptor beta chain emerged from a study of cytotoxic CD8 clonotypes in ibrutinib-treated CLL. Across the whole study: Researchers reported 11 relapsed/refractory and some 14 treatment-naive patients, 17 to 18 of them IGHV unmutated. Samples showed on average approximately 250,000 productive templates and 90,000 or so productive rearrangements. Study-wide results and limits: Treatment saw public clonotypes, which were uncommon, either contract or stay stable. Upon ibrutinib response clonality rose, and upon progression it fell back toward baseline.

Regarding this clone: Antigen specificity is unknown.

Profiling relied on immunoSEQ multiplex PCR, and the TCRdb table lists in-frame clones only, not all of them. The table has 65,000 to 90,000 clones, approximately 87% seen once. This CDR3 is built from 14 residues. Germline loops: CDR1 SGHAT, CDR2 FQNNGV. Trimming left V 5 bases short and J 7 bases short, with 15 bases between. This rearrangement joins TRBV11-2 to TRBJ2-1; the D gene is possibly TRBD1 (5 bases). Specimen: PBMCs, collected after 24 months of ibrutinib treatment. The sequence came from a human donor with chronic lymphocytic leukemia. The CDR3 sequence: CASSKGDPWNEQFF. CDR3 DNA: TGTGCCAGCAGCAAAGGGGATCCTTGGAATGAGCAGTTCTTC. Together with reference TRBV11-2 and TRBJ2-1, the CDR3 gives the full variable domain: EAGVAQSPRYKIIEKRQSVAFWCNPISGHATLYWYQQILGQGPKLLIQFQNNGVVDDSQLPKDRFSAERLKGVDSTLKIQPAKLEDSAVYLCASSKGDPWNEQFFGPGTRLTVL.